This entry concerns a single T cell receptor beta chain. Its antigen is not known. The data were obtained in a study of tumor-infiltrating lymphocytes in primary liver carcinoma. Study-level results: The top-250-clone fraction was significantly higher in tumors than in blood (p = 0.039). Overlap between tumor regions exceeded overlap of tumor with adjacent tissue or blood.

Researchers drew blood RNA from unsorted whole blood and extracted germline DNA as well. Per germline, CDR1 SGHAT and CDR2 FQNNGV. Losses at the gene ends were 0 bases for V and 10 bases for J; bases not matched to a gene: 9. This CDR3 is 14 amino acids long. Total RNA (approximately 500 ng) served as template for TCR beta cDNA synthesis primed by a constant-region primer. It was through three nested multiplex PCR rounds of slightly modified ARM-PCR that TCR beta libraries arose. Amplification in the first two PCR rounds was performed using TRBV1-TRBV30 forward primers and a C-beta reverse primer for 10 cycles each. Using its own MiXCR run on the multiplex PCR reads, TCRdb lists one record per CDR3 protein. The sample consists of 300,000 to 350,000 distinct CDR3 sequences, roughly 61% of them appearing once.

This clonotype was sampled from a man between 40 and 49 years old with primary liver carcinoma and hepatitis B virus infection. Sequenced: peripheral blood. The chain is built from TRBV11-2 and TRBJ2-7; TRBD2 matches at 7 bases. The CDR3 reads CASSLEFGGYYQYF. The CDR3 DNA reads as TGTGCCAGCAGCTTAGAGTTCGGGGGGTACTATCAGTACTTC. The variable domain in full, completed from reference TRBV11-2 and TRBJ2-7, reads EAGVAQSPRYKIIEKRQSVAFWCNPISGHATLYWYQQILGQGPKLLIQFQNNGVVDDSQLPKDRFSAERLKGVDSTLKIQPAKLEDSAVYLCASSLEFGGYYQYFGPGTRLTVT.